One sample yielded the 10 T cell receptor beta chains listed below, sequenced in a study of blood T cell repertoires in COVID-19. Assay used: immunoSEQ multiplex PCR; TCRdb lists only in-frame clones, some missing. The top ten hold about 4.9% of the sample, which has approximately 360,000 clones, 75% to 90% seen once. Sequencing was carried out using PBMCs or T cells enriched from blood (not recorded which). These receptors were taken from a woman aged 45-65 years who had recovered from COVID-19.

This sequence joins TRBV19 and TRBJ2-1, with TRBD1 matching over 9 bases. Germline-derived CDR1 and CDR2 are LNHDA and SQIVND (reference sequence). The V segment lost 2 bases and the J segment 12 bases; nucleotides outside the gene matches: 8. CDR3 length: 14 amino acids. CDR3 in DNA: TGTGCCAGTAGTATAACCGTGGACAGGGGAGGGCAGTTCTTC. This codes for CASSITVDRGGQFF. Combining the CDR3 with reference TRBV19 and TRBJ2-1 gives the whole variable domain DGGITQSPKYLFRKEGQNVTLSCEQNLNHDAMYWYRQDPGQGLRLIYYSQIVNDFQKGDIAEGYSVSREKKESFPLTVTSAQKNPTAFYLCASSITVDRGGQFFGPGTRLTVL.

The V and J genes are TRBV30 and TRBJ1-1; 8 positions agree with TRBD1. Germline CDR1 GTSNPN, CDR2 SVGIG (reference sequence). The length of the CDR3 is 13 residues. V lost 4 bases and J lost 2; bases outside the gene matches: 3. CDR3 sequence (DNA): TGTGCCTGGAACCAGGGGGCCAACACTGAAGCTTTCTTT. It specifies CAWNQGANTEAFF.

This clone was observed a single time. This chain links TRBV2 with TRBJ1-2; perhaps TRBD1 as D (5 bases). This CDR3 has 13 amino acids. Between the trimmed V and J ends, which lost 11 bases and 8 bases, there was a span of 21 bases. Germline CDR1 is SNHLY and CDR2 is FYNNEI. The CDR3 here is CAPQGRQGGGYTF. The CDR3 DNA reads TGTGCCCCCCAAGGTCGGCAGGGTGGCGGCTACACCTTC.

The chain couples TRBV19 to TRBJ1-5; D unresolved. V was pared by 3 bases and J by 4 bases, with 4 bases between. The CDR3 contains 12 residues. Germline values: CDR1 LNHDA, CDR2 SQIVND (reference sequence). CDR3 sequence reads: CASSIRNQPQHF. The CDR3 DNA reads as TGTGCCAGTAGTATTCGGAATCAGCCCCAGCATTTT. The full variable domain, rest sourced from reference TRBV19 and TRBJ1-5, is DGGITQSPKYLFRKEGQNVTLSCEQNLNHDAMYWYRQDPGQGLRLIYYSQIVNDFQKGDIAEGYSVSREKKESFPLTVTSAQKNPTAFYLCASSIRNQPQHFGDGTRLSIL.

The V call is TRBV5-4, the J call TRBJ1-4; D is possibly TRBD1 (5 bases). Trimming removed 4 bases at V and 1 base at J, with 17 bases between. The germline V gene has CDR1 SGHNT and CDR2 YYREEE (reference sequence). The CDR3 loop spans 17 amino acids. The CDR3 here is CASSPGGAPETNEKLFF. As DNA, the CDR3 is TGTGCCAGCAGCCCCGGCGGGGCACCTGAAACTAATGAAAAACTGTTTTTT.

On this clone: A read error may account for a junction end that differs from germline. The chain has TRBV5-1 and TRBJ2-7; 10 nucleotides align to TRBD1. The germline V gene has CDR1 SGHRS and CDR2 YFSETQ. CDR3 size: 13 residues. The CDR3 nucleotides are TGCGCCAGCAGCCCGGGACAGGGGAACGAGCAATACTTC. Translated, it gives CASSPGQGNEQYF.

The chain is built from TRBV7-9 and TRBJ2-5; 8 positions agree with TRBD1. This CDR3 spans 15 amino acids. Germline values: CDR1 SEHNR, CDR2 FQNEAQ (reference sequence). V lost 5 bases, J lost 1 base, and 6 bases stayed unmatched. CDR3 in amino acids: CASSLQGGPQETQYF. CDR3 sequence (DNA): TGTGCCAGCAGCCTACAGGGGGGCCCCCAAGAGACCCAGTACTTC.

The CDR3 spells CASSPTGTEAFF. The CDR3, as DNA: TGTGCCAGCAGCCCGACGGGTACTGAAGCTTTCTTT. The V gene is TRBV7-2, the J gene TRBJ1-1; no clear D gene. The CDR3 contains 12 residues. Per the germline V gene, CDR1 is SGHTA and CDR2 is FQGNSA. The ends were cut back, 5 bases at V and 5 bases at J, with 9 bases in the middle.

This clone has only a few counts. The chain couples TRBV6-5 to TRBJ1-2; a possible D gene is TRBD1 (6 bases). CDR1 and CDR2 (germline): MNHEY, SVGAGI. Trimming pared 7 bases from V and 6 bases from J, leaving 15 bases between. This CDR3 has 13 residues. The CDR3 coding sequence is TGTGCCAGCATCGACCCCACAGGGCATGGCTACACCTTC. Its translation is CASIDPTGHGYTF.

This clone was seen just once. The V call is TRBV27, the J call TRBJ2-7; D is unclear. Trimming cost V 5 bases and J 0 bases, with 5 bases left between them. Germline V CDR1 and CDR2: MNHEY, SMNVEV (reference sequence). The CDR3 length is 12 residues. CDR3 amino acids: CASSHSSYEQYF. The CDR3 nucleotides read TGTGCCAGCAGTCATAGCTCCTACGAGCAGTACTTC.